This T cell receptor beta chain was profiled in a study of blood T cell repertoires in COVID-19. Per the original methods: From reference gene primer amplification, estimates of nucleated cell counts were derived. Generated by immunoSEQ multiplex PCR, the TCRdb table keeps only in-frame clones and is missing some. V, J and clone size are those of that table, while D and trimming were read from the DNA. The sample carries around 200,000 clones, roughly 84% recorded once. Germline lookup yields CDR1 SEHNR and CDR2 FQNEAQ (reference sequence). The ends lost 1 base at V and 4 bases at J; junction bases unmatched: 9. This CDR3 has 18 residues. This clone was detected once.

This sequence originates from a woman aged 80 or over with acute or convalescent COVID-19. What was sequenced was peripheral blood. The chain employs TRBV7-9 and TRBJ2-3; 12 nucleotides match TRBD2. CDR3 residues: CASSLVARLAGGPDTQYF. As DNA, the CDR3 is TGTGCCAGCAGCTTAGTCGCGAGGCTAGCGGGAGGGCCAGATACGCAGTATTTT. The full variable domain, rest sourced from reference TRBV7-9 and TRBJ2-3, is DTGVSQNPRHKITKRGQNVTFRCDPISEHNRLYWYRQTLGQGPEFLTYFQNEAQLEKSRLLSDRFSAERPKGSFSTLEIQRTEQGDSAMYLCASSLVARLAGGPDTQYFGPGTRLTVL.